This TCR beta chain was sequenced in a study of memory B cells and T cells in multiple sclerosis. General observations from the study: Clone-set sizes differed between compartments, so shared clonotype counts needed normalization.

Sequenced by immunoSEQ multiplex PCR; TCRdb stores in-frame clones only, minus some. The sample has approximately 30,000 clones, about 82% seen once. V was cut by 3 bases and J by 4 bases, with 13 bases left in between. CDR3 size: 15 residues. CDR1 KGHSH and CDR2 LQKENI come from the germline V gene. Separate sequencing covered autoproliferating (CFSE-dim) and non-proliferating (CFSE-high) T cells from stimulus-free culture. Cultures began with about 50 million CFSE-labeled PBMCs, unstimulated for 7 days, with replicate wells pooled. CFSE at about 0.5 uM labeled the PBMCs, which were then cultured unstimulated. A word on this clone: The antigen is unknown.

V and J are TRBV18 and TRBJ1-5, with D hard to call. The sequenced sample was PBMCs from blood kept in culture. The sequence was collected from a human donor with multiple sclerosis. CDR3 nucleotide sequence: TGTGCCAGCTCACCTGGCTGGGTTCGGAATCAGCCCCAGCATTTT. This sequence encodes CASSPGWVRNQPQHF. Drawing the rest from reference TRBV18 and TRBJ1-5, the complete variable domain is NAGVMQNPRHLVRRRGQEARLRCSPMKGHSHVYWYRQLPEEGLKFMVYLQKENIIDESGMPKERFSAEFPKEGPSILRIQQVVRGDSAAYFCASSPGWVRNQPQHFGDGTRLSIL.